A selection of T cell receptor beta chains follows, all from one sample in a study of cytomegalovirus exposure and HLA in healthy donors. Measured with immunoSEQ multiplex PCR; TCRdb has only the in-frame clones, and not every one. The sample comprises about 140,000 clones, 70% of which are singletons, and 1.5% to 2% rests with the top ten. The sample taken for sequencing was PBMCs. The receptors were gathered from a woman aged 25-40 years in good health and CMV-seronegative. Both conserved end residues are part of each CDR3. The order of the fields is D gene, J gene, clone size, V gene, CDR3 DNA, CDR3 protein. D genes are given only for firm matches. Not every row has a clone size; where given, it reads once, few, many or a size class.

TRBD1 TRBJ2-2 . TRBV29-1 TGCAGCGTCGGGAAAGACAGGGGTGGGGGGGAGCTGTTTTTT CSVGKDRGGGELFF
TRBD2 TRBJ2-7 . TRBV10-3 TGTGCCATCAGTGAGTCGTCGACTAGCGGGAGGGCCTCCTACGAGCAGTACTTC CAISESSTSGRASYEQYF
. TRBJ1-3 . TRBV5-1 TGCGCCAGCAGCTTAAACCCCACAGGGAGCGGAAACACCATATATTTT CASSLNPTGSGNTIYF
TRBD1 TRBJ1-2 . TRBV7-2 TGTGCCAGCAGCTTAGCGCAGGGGACAGGGCTCGACACCTTC CASSLAQGTGLDTF
. TRBJ2-3 once TRBV9 TGTGCCAGCAGCGTTAAACAGGGTTTCATAGATACGCAGTATTTT CASSVKQGFIDTQYF
. TRBJ2-3 . TRBV9 TGTGCCAGCAGCGTAAGGGGGGTGCGGGGGTGGCCCACAGATACGCAGTATTTT CASSVRGVRGWPTDTQYF
. TRBJ1-4 . TRBV5-1 TGCGCCAGCAGCATCGGACAGCCAACTAATGAAAAACTGTTTTTT CASSIGQPTNEKLFF
. TRBJ1-2 . TRBV2 TGTGCCAGCAAGCGGGACGCGAACTATGGCTACACCTTC CASKRDANYGYTF
. TRBJ1-2 . TRBV2 TGTGCCAGCAGTGATCGGGTTCGGGGTAGCGGCTACACCTTC CASSDRVRGSGYTF
. TRBJ1-3 . TRBV18 TGTGCCAGCTCACCTACCGGGACACCTGCTTCTGGAAACACCATATATTTT CASSPTGTPASGNTIYF
. TRBJ2-3 . TRBV11-2 TGTGCCAGCAGCTTAGGAGGTAGCGGAGGGGCTCTTGATACGCAGTATTTT CASSLGGSGGALDTQYF
. TRBJ2-1 . TRBV7-3 TGTGCCAGCAGCTTATCTGGGGCGTCAAACCAGTTCTTC CASSLSGASNQFF
. TRBJ2-1 . TRBV11-2 TGTGCCAGCAGCGATAGCGCGTACAATGAGCAGTTCTTC CASSDSAYNEQFF
TRBD2 TRBJ2-1 few TRBV29-1 TGCAGCGTTGACGGGACTAGCCTGTACAATGAGCAGTTCTTC CSVDGTSLYNEQFF
TRBD2 TRBJ2-7 . TRBV4-1 TGCGCCAGCAGCCAAGTGGGAGGGACGGGCGAGCAGTACTTC CASSQVGGTGEQYF
. TRBJ1-2 . TRBV28 TGTGCCAGCGAGGGAGCGGGCTACACCTTC CASEGAGYTF
TRBD1 TRBJ1-5 once TRBV10-3 TGTGCCATCGGACAGGGGAAGGTTCAGCCCCAGCATTTT CAIGQGKVQPQHF
TRBD2 TRBJ2-4 . TRBV28 TGTGCCAGCAGTTTATTTAGGCTAGCGGGAGTTCGTTTAGCCAAAAACATTCAGTACTTC CASSLFRLAGVRLAKNIQYF
. TRBJ1-3 . TRBV7-8 TGTGCCAGCCGGCGCGGCATAGGGGACACCATATATTTT CASRRGIGDTIYF
TRBD1 TRBJ1-2 . TRBV6-6 TGTGCCAGCAGTTATGGGGACAGGGGGAATTATGGCTACACCTTC CASSYGDRGNYGYTF
. TRBJ2-1 . TRBV7-9 TGTGCCAGCAGCTTAGGACTTTACAATGAGCAGTTCTTC CASSLGLYNEQFF
. TRBJ1-4 . TRBV28 TGTGCCAGCAGTTTATATTATGGGCAAAATGAAAAACTGTTTTTT CASSLYYGQNEKLFF
. TRBJ1-6 . TRBV5-3 TGTGCCAGAAGCCAACCGGTGAGCTCCTATAATTCACCCCTCCACTTT CARSQPVSSYNSPLHF
. TRBJ1-2 once TRBV2 TGTGCCAGCAGTGGGGCAGGGGCTAACTATGGCTACACCTTC CASSGAGANYGYTF
TRBD2 TRBJ2-5 . TRBV11-3 TGTGCCAGCAGCCAAGGACTAGCGGGGCAAGAGACCCAGTACTTC CASSQGLAGQETQYF